The 26 T cell receptor beta chains listed next were all sequenced from one sample in a study of T cell repertoires in cytomegalovirus infection. These receptors lack a known antigen. TCRdb reprocessed the reads via MiXCR and lists one record per CDR3 protein. The sample includes approximately 910,000 distinct CDR3 sequences, roughly 31% of them seen just once. Source: cultured CD8+ T cells from PBMCs, taken from culture after CMV antigen stimulation. The receptors shown here come from a human donor in good health (CMV status not recorded). Some clones in this sample may be carry-over from other donors' samples.

V gene TRBV7-6 combines with J gene TRBJ2-5; no clear D gene. The CDR3 contains 16 residues. Trimming removed 5 bases at V and 3 bases at J, with 19 bases between. Germline V gene sequence: CDR1 SGHVS, CDR2 FNYEAQ. As DNA, the CDR3 is TGTGCCAGCAGCAACCGTCTCCGGAACAACAAAGAGACCCAGTACTTC. This codes for CASSNRLRNNKETQYF.

This clonotype was observed a handful of times. The chain couples TRBV27 to TRBJ2-3; TRBD2 agrees at 9 bases. Germline values: CDR1 MNHEY, CDR2 SMNVEV (reference sequence). This CDR3 has 16 amino acids. The V gene end was trimmed by 6 bases and the J gene end by 4 bases; junction bases not matched to a gene: 11. The CDR3 sequence: CASSPRPSGVSDTQYF. The CDR3 nucleotides are TGTGCCAGCAGCCCCAGACCTAGCGGGGTCTCAGATACGCAGTATTTT.

The table lists this clonotype with a count of one. The chain has TRBV27 and TRBJ1-1; a weak D match, TRBD1 (6 bases). CDR3 length: 13 amino acids. The ends were cut back, 8 bases at V and 6 bases at J, with 16 bases in the middle. Germline CDR1 and CDR2: MNHEY and SMNVEV (reference sequence). The CDR3 reads CASGTGLGAEAFF. The CDR3 bases are TGTGCCAGCGGCACAGGGTTGGGGGCTGAAGCTTTCTTT.

The chain couples TRBV11-3 to TRBJ2-1, with D possibly matching TRBD2 (6 bases). The CDR3 spans 14 residues. The ends were cut back, 5 bases at V and 8 bases at J, with 16 bases in the middle. Germline V gives CDR1 SGHNT, CDR2 YENEEA. Here the CDR3 DNA reads TGTGCCAGCAGCCCAAGCGGAGGGAACCATGAGCAGTTCTTC. It translates to CASSPSGGNHEQFF.

The chain uses TRBV10-3 and TRBJ2-3; no clear D gene. Germline lookup yields CDR1 ENHRY and CDR2 SYGVKD. The CDR3 contains 15 residues. Trimming pared 0 bases from V and 2 bases from J, leaving 9 bases between. The CDR3 nucleotides are TGTGCCATCAGTGAGTCGGGCAGCTACACAGATACGCAGTATTTT. Amino acids: CAISESGSYTDTQYF.

The V call is TRBV27, the J call TRBJ1-2, with 7 bases matching TRBD1. V shed 4 bases, J shed 8 bases, and the junction held 7 bases outside the gene matches. CDR3 length: 13 residues. The germline V gene has CDR1 MNHEY and CDR2 SMNVEV (reference sequence). CDR3 nucleotides: TGTGCCAGCAGTTGGGGACAGAAGGGGGGCTACACCTTC. It is translated as CASSWGQKGGYTF.

The chain combines TRBV7-9 with TRBJ1-2, with a possible D match to TRBD1 (5 bases). The CDR3 length is 14 residues. The germline V gene encodes CDR1 SEHNR and CDR2 FQNEAQ (reference sequence). Trimming cost V 5 bases and J 2 bases, with 12 bases left between them. This chain's CDR3 is CASSPWGDNYGYTF. CDR3 DNA sequence: TGTGCCAGCAGCCCCTGGGGGGACAACTATGGCTACACCTTC.

J is TRBJ2-1 and V is TRBV4-2; 9 bases map to TRBD1. The CDR3 is 17 amino acids. Unmatched junction bases numbered 13, after V lost 4 bases and J lost 6 bases. Germline CDR1 and CDR2: LGHNA and YNFKEQ. The CDR3 sequence is CASSLSLTGGMGNEQFF. In nucleotides, the CDR3 is TGTGCCAGCAGCCTCAGTCTAACAGGGGGCATGGGCAATGAGCAGTTCTTC.

This rearrangement joins TRBV14 to TRBJ2-1, with TRBD1 matching 7 bases. The V and J ends lost 4 bases and 6 bases, in that order; junction bases with no gene match: 6. The CDR3 has 14 residues. Germline-derived CDR1 and CDR2 are SGHDN and FVKESK. In DNA form, the CDR3 reads TGTGCCAGCAGCCTAGGGGGACAGCTCAATGAGCAGTTCTTC. Translated: CASSLGGQLNEQFF.

This clonotype was observed a few times. The gene calls are TRBV7-9 and TRBJ2-4; D may be TRBD1 (6 bases). The CDR3 totals 14 residues. Germline V gives CDR1 SEHNR, CDR2 FQNEAQ (reference sequence). The V and J ends lost 1 base and 8 bases respectively, with 12 bases between them. For the CDR3, the DNA is TGTGCCAGCAGCTTAGGGGGACAAATAGACATTCAGTACTTC. Encoded protein: CASSLGGQIDIQYF.

This chain links TRBV20-1 with TRBJ1-1; D uncertain. Trimming stripped 4 bases from V and 4 bases from J, with 19 bases between. Germline CDR1 is DFQATT and CDR2 is SNEGSKA (reference sequence). CDR3 length: 15 amino acids. The CDR3 DNA follows: TGCAGTGCTACACCGCCGGGAGGCGAGGGCACTGAAGCTTTCTTT. Encoded protein: CSATPPGGEGTEAFF.

The chain couples TRBV27 to TRBJ2-1; TRBD2 matches 12 bases. The CDR3 runs to 18 residues. V trimming: 4 bases; J trimming: 3 bases; junction bases outside the gene matches: 10. The germline gives CDR1 MNHEY, CDR2 SMNVEV (reference sequence). CDR3 bases: TGTGCCAGCAGTTGGAGGCTAGCGGGGGGGTTGGACTACAATGAGCAGTTCTTC. Amino acid sequence: CASSWRLAGGLDYNEQFF.

The chain joins TRBV7-9 to TRBJ2-7; unclear D gene. The germline CDR1 and CDR2 sequences are SEHNR and FQNEAQ (reference sequence). There are 12 residues in the CDR3. The V end lost 5 bases, the J end lost 4 bases, and 9 bases lay between the germline ends. The DNA of the CDR3 is TGTGCCAGCAGCATTTGGCCTTACGAGCAGTACTTC. It codes for CASSIWPYEQYF.

On this clonotype: A junction boundary mismatches the germline segment, possibly from a read error. J is TRBJ1-5 and V is TRBV12-3 or TRBV12-4; TRBD1 aligns across 7 bases. The CDR3 is made up of 15 amino acids. The CDR3 sequence is CTSSFNRGVRQPQHF. CDR3 DNA sequence: TGTACCAGCAGTTTTAACAGGGGTGTTCGTCAGCCCCAGCATTTT.

This clonotype was seen more than once but under ten times. V usage is TRBV12-3 or TRBV12-4 and J usage is TRBJ2-5, with TRBD1 matching over 10 bases. The CDR3 has 15 residues. V trimming: 5 bases; J trimming: 2 bases; junction bases outside the gene matches: 5. The CDR3 coding sequence is TGTGCCAGCAGTCCGGGACAGGGGCCTCAAGAGACCCAGTACTTC. Its protein is CASSPGQGPQETQYF.

This clonotype was observed a few times. This chain uses TRBV6-2 or TRBV6-3 with TRBJ1-1; the match to TRBD1 covers 10 bases. V lost 4 bases, J lost 6 bases, and 8 bases stayed unmatched. This CDR3 has 15 residues. Germline V gene data show CDR1 as MNHEY and CDR2 as SVGEGT. The CDR3 loop reads CASSFWTGGSAEAFF. CDR3 DNA: TGTGCCAGCAGTTTTTGGACAGGGGGGAGCGCTGAAGCTTTCTTT.

This clonotype was counted a few times. The V and J genes are TRBV12-3 or TRBV12-4 and TRBJ1-4, with a possible D match to TRBD1 (6 bases). V lost 6 bases to trimming and J lost 8 bases, with 13 bases between them. The CDR3 loop spans 13 amino acids. The CDR3 region is CASRFLGGEKLFF. The CDR3 DNA reads as TGTGCCAGCAGATTCCTGGGGGGCGAAAAACTGTTTTTT.

The chain links TRBV7-9 to TRBJ1-3; 8 bases are a match to TRBD1. J was trimmed by 0 bases and V by 4 bases; bases with no gene match: 8. The germline V gene encodes CDR1 SEHNR and CDR2 FQNEAQ (reference sequence). This CDR3 region has 17 residues. The CDR3 region is CASSSPGTGASGNTIYF. CDR3 coding DNA: TGTGCCAGCAGCTCCCCCGGGACAGGCGCCTCTGGAAACACCATATATTTT.

This clonotype was seen more than once but under ten times. V and J are TRBV11-2 and TRBJ2-5; D unclear. The CDR3 extends over 18 amino acids. Germline V CDR1 and CDR2: SGHAT, FQNNGV. Trimming took 0 bases from V and 3 from J, leaving 20 bases between them. DNA of the CDR3: TGTGCCAGCAGCTTAGATAAAAAGGGTCCTCTCCGAAAAGAGACCCAGTACTTC. As protein: CASSLDKKGPLRKETQYF.

This clonotype was observed a handful of times. The CDR3 region has the DNA TGTGCCAGCAGCTCCCGACTAGCCTCCGGGGAGCTGTTTTTT. Translating it yields CASSSRLASGELFF. The genes are TRBV7-6 and TRBJ2-2; 7 bases are shared with TRBD2. Germline V lookup: CDR1 SGHVS, CDR2 FNYEAQ. The CDR3 is 14 residues long. V lost 4 bases, J lost 6 bases, and 5 bases stayed unmatched.

The CDR3: CASSLQDNQPQHF. CDR3 nucleotide sequence: TGTGCCAGCAGTTTGCAGGATAATCAGCCCCAGCATTTT. The chain links TRBV12-3 or TRBV12-4 to TRBJ1-5; unclear D gene. The CDR3 runs 13 residues. V was trimmed by 3 bases and J by 4 bases, leaving 7 bases between them.

This clonotype was detected only a few times. The rearrangement links TRBV7-6 to TRBJ1-3; D may be TRBD1 (5 bases). The V gene's germline CDR1 is SGHVS and CDR2 FNYEAQ. With 5 bases removed from V and 4 bases from J, the gap between germline ends came to 18 bases. This CDR3 contains 16 residues. The CDR3 DNA is TGTGCCAGCAGCCCCCAGGGATACGCCGTGGGAAACACCATATATTTT. Protein sequence: CASSPQGYAVGNTIYF.

The rearrangement uses TRBV2 and TRBJ2-7; 7 nucleotides line up with TRBD2. Per the germline V gene, CDR1 is SNHLY and CDR2 is FYNNEI. The CDR3 consists of 12 residues. J lost 5 bases, V lost 8 bases, and 6 bases had no gene match. CDR3 sequence reads: CASFGGMDEQYV. The CDR3 bases are TGTGCCAGCTTCGGGGGGATGGACGAGCAGTACGTC.

The chain couples TRBV28 to TRBJ1-2; D not resolved. Germline values: CDR1 MDHEN, CDR2 SYDVKM. V lost 5 bases, J lost 0 bases, and 22 bases lay in between. CDR3 length equals 18 residues. CDR3 amino acids: CASSHAVADRISNYGYTF. CDR3 nucleotides: TGTGCCAGCAGTCACGCCGTGGCGGACCGGATTTCTAACTATGGCTACACCTTC.

This clonotype was observed a few times. V and J are TRBV7-8 and TRBJ2-1; 10 nucleotides match TRBD2. The germline V gene has CDR1 SGHVS and CDR2 FQNEAQ. With 2 bases clipped from V and 4 bases from J, the junction kept 14 bases outside the gene matches. The CDR3 is 19 amino acids. The CDR3 spells CASSLKLGGAGGPYNEQFF. In nucleotides, the CDR3 is TGTGCCAGCAGCTTAAAGCTAGGGGGAGCGGGGGGGCCATACAATGAGCAGTTCTTC.

Comment on this clonotype: A read error may produce the germline difference seen at one junction end. This sequence joins TRBV7-6 and TRBJ1-5; D is unclear. CDR1 SGHVS and CDR2 FNYEAQ come from the germline V gene. The CDR3 covers 15 residues. CDR3 residues: CTSSLGWGSNQPQHF. The CDR3, as DNA: TGTACCAGCAGCTTAGGTTGGGGTAGCAATCAGCCCCAGCATTTT.